This passage covers 12 T cell receptor beta chains from one sample sequenced in a study of cytomegalovirus exposure and HLA in healthy donors listed by TCRdb under 2017. The library was obtained by the immunoSEQ multiplex PCR assay. The multiplex PCR relied on a mix of 60 forward primers for TCR Vbeta segments and 13 reverse primers for TCR Jbeta segments. The source is immuneACCESS, and TCRdb retained only in-frame sequences with V and J called. Part of the clones is not carried over; for the studies checked, unresolved V genes explain less than half of this, and the remainder is unexplained. This sample has about 90,000 clones in its table, and 50% to 75% of those were observed once. The ten top clones hold 3.9% of the sample. Material for sequencing was PBMCs. The receptors originated from a man aged 30 to 45 in good health and CMV-seronegative.

The chain is built from TRBV30 and TRBJ1-2, with D possibly being TRBD1 (6 bases). This CDR3 is 13 amino acids long. CDR1 and CDR2 (germline): GTSNPN, SVGIG (reference sequence). The V and J ends lost 0 bases and 5 bases respectively, with 10 bases between them. In DNA form, the CDR3 reads TGTGCCTGGAGTGTAACAGGGTTGTATGGCTACACCTTC. This sequence encodes CAWSVTGLYGYTF.

CDR3 amino acids: CASFRTSGVQETQYF. CDR3 nucleotides: TGTGCCAGCTTCCGGACTAGCGGGGTCCAAGAGACCCAGTACTTC. The chain has TRBV7-9 and TRBJ2-5; 12 positions match TRBD2. The CDR3 is 15 amino acids. Trimming cost V 8 bases and J 1 base; bases outside gene matches: 5. Germline CDR1 SEHNR, CDR2 FQNEAQ (reference sequence).

This sequence joins TRBV10-3 and TRBJ2-3, with TRBD2 matching 14 bases. Germline V lookup: CDR1 ENHRY, CDR2 SYGVKD. Germline trimming cut 6 bases from V and 8 bases from J; bases unmatched to any gene: 7. This CDR3 spans 15 amino acids. CDR3 in DNA: TGTGCCATCAGGATGACTAGCGGGGGGGTGGGTACGCAGTATTTT. Its protein is CAIRMTSGGVGTQYF.

CDR3 sequence: CASSHPGLAGLAGELFF. CDR3 DNA sequence: TGCGCCAGCAGCCACCCCGGACTAGCGGGACTCGCCGGGGAGCTGTTTTTT. V gene TRBV4-1 combines with J gene TRBJ2-2, with 12 positions matching TRBD2. The length of the CDR3 is 17 residues. The germline V gene has CDR1 MGHRA and CDR2 YSYEKL. The ends lost 3 bases at V and 6 bases at J; junction bases unmatched: 8.

The chain carries TRBV7-8 and TRBJ1-1, with D unresolved. The CDR3 has 13 residues. Germline CDR1 is SGHVS and CDR2 is FQNEAQ. V lost 5 bases, J lost 2 bases, and 9 bases lay in between. The CDR3: CASSPRANTEAFF. The CDR3 DNA is TGTGCCAGCAGCCCGAGAGCAAACACTGAAGCTTTCTTT.

The V gene is TRBV7-2, the J gene TRBJ2-1, with D maybe TRBD2 (6 bases). The V end was cut by 5 bases, the J end by 4 bases, with 9 bases between. The CDR3 length is 13 residues. Germline V gene data show CDR1 as SGHTA and CDR2 as FQGNSA. CDR3 protein: CASSQDYYNEQFF. The CDR3 DNA reads TGTGCCAGCAGCCAGGACTATTACAATGAGCAGTTCTTC.

The chain recombines TRBV2 with TRBJ2-7; TRBD1 might be the D (5 bases). This CDR3 contains 16 residues. Trimming pared 4 bases from V and 4 bases from J, leaving 20 bases between. CDR1 SNHLY and CDR2 FYNNEI come from the germline V gene. The CDR3 loop reads CASSGPRRQNPYEQYF. CDR3 nucleotide sequence: TGTGCCAGCAGTGGCCCTCGTAGACAGAATCCATACGAGCAGTACTTC.

This clone has just a few counts. This sequence joins TRBV14 and TRBJ2-1; D possibly corresponds to TRBD2 (5 bases). CDR1 and CDR2 (germline): SGHDN, FVKESK. This CDR3 has 13 residues. Deletions cut 0 bases from V and 6 bases from J, with 6 bases between. CDR3 protein: CASSQDAGNEQFF. CDR3 bases: TGTGCCAGCAGCCAAGATGCGGGCAATGAGCAGTTCTTC.

The chain uses TRBV7-8 and TRBJ2-5, with TRBD2 matching 10 bases. The CDR3 is 16 amino acids. CDR1 SGHVS and CDR2 FQNEAQ come from the germline V gene. Trimming took 2 bases from V and 5 from J; bases not matched to a gene: 8. The CDR3 region is CASSLKSGGEKETQYF. CDR3 DNA: TGTGCCAGCAGCTTAAAAAGCGGGGGGGAAAAGGAGACCCAGTACTTC.

This clone was seen more than once but under ten times. The CDR3 DNA follows: TGTGCCAGCAGCTTACCACCGCACCGGGACAGGGAAGCCTACGAGCAGTACTTC. Translated: CASSLPPHRDREAYEQYF. The chain has TRBV7-2 and TRBJ2-7, with 9 positions matching TRBD1. Germline V gives CDR1 SGHTA, CDR2 FQGNSA. V trimming: 2 bases; J trimming: 2 bases; junction bases outside the gene matches: 13. This CDR3 has 18 residues. Based on the CDR3 plus reference TRBV7-2 and TRBJ2-7, the full variable domain is GAGVSQSPSNKVTEKGKDVELRCDPISGHTALYWYRQSLGQGLEFLIYFQGNSAPDKSGLPSDRFSAERTGGSVSTLTIQRTQQEDSAVYLCASSLPPHRDREAYEQYFGPGTRLTVT.

Points on this clone: Other DNA variants within this sample encode the same CDR3. The V and J genes are TRBV15 and TRBJ1-5; 11 bases line up with TRBD1. Per the germline V gene, CDR1 is LNHNV and CDR2 is YYDKDF (reference sequence). The CDR3 covers 14 residues. After removal of 5 bases from V and 7 bases from J, the junction contained 4 bases not matched to a gene. The CDR3 loop is CATSGQGARQPQHF. Written as DNA, the CDR3 is TGTGCCACCAGCGGACAGGGGGCGAGGCAGCCCCAGCATTTT.

This clone was seen a handful of times. The chain is built from TRBV4-3 and TRBJ1-1; 8 bases are a match to TRBD1. Looked up from germline, CDR1 is LGHNA and CDR2 is YSLEER. The CDR3 is made up of 15 amino acids. Unmatched junction bases numbered 6, after V lost 0 bases and J lost 6 bases. CDR3 amino acids: CASSQDWTGMSEAFF. The CDR3 coding sequence is TGCGCCAGCAGCCAAGATTGGACAGGGATGTCTGAAGCTTTCTTT.